This TCR beta chain was identified in a study of metastatic and nonmetastatic thyroid tumors. Study-wide results and limits: Significantly higher TCR beta diversity was reportedly seen in malignant thyroid tumors than benign nodules, in blood and tumor.

Nobody among the patients had been given any treatment before thyroid surgery. By frequency in the sample, this clone is medium-sized (0.01 to 0.1%). Its antigen is not known. Under the authors' procedure: Across clinicopathological groups, CDR3 differences served as the basis for building a distant-metastasis classifier for papillary thyroid cancer. TCRdb re-called the PCR reads through MiXCR. The authors' filters were not applied to this entry. Here the sample spans about 20,000 clones, roughly 16% being singletons. The V segment lost 5 bases and the J segment 5 bases; nucleotides outside the gene matches: 5. The CDR3 consists of 13 residues. The V gene's germline CDR1 is LNHNV and CDR2 YYDKDF (reference sequence).

The chain is built from TRBV15 and TRBJ1-2; 7 nucleotides line up with TRBD1. This receptor was identified in a female donor with papillary thyroid cancer or a benign thyroid nodule (not recorded which). Some clones in this sample may be carry-over from other donors' samples. The specimen was tumor tissue. CDR3 sequence reads: CATSSGTDYGYTF. The CDR3 bases are TGTGCCACCAGCTCAGGGACAGATTATGGCTACACCTTC.